This TCR beta chain was profiled in a study of OX40 agonist ivuxolimab in advanced cancers. Study details: Patients were treated with intravenous ivuxolimab, dosed at 0.01 to 10 mg/kg and infused every 2 weeks.

A word on this clone: The antigen is unknown.

The CDR3 spans 15 residues. The V gene lost 4 bases and the J gene lost 5 bases, with 14 bases spanning the gap. From germline, CDR1 is SGHVS and CDR2 FQNEAQ. The repertoire was sequenced with immunoSEQ multiplex PCR; TCRdb's copy has only in-frame clones and lacks some. Here the sample spans about 50,000 clones, around 80% being singletons. General study results and limits: Near-lowest levels of clonal expansion characterized partial responders at 0.1-3.0 mg/kg. Dose levels from 0.1 to 3.0 mg/kg saw CD4+ and CD8+ blood T cells expand clonally by week 6.

The chain carries TRBV7-8 and TRBJ1-4; possibly TRBD1 for D (6 bases). The clonotype was recovered from an adult with an advanced solid tumor such as melanoma, head and neck, liver or kidney cancer. The specimen comprised CD4+ or CD8+ T cells sorted from blood, sampled in a trial of the OX40 agonist ivuxolimab. CDR3 region: CASSSRTERNEKLFF. CDR3 bases: TGTGCCAGCAGCTCCCGGACAGAGCGGAATGAAAAACTGTTTTTT.